The next 32 T cell receptor beta chains were all read from a single sample in a study of shared clonotypes between healthy human individuals. The data were produced by immunoSEQ multiplex PCR, yet TCRdb's version contains in-frame clones alone and is incomplete. The table lists about 2,200,000 clones, under 95% of them singletons. Terminally differentiated effector memory CD45RA+ cells were excluded by CCR7 positive selection of CD45RO-negative cells. Sequencing was performed on naive CD8+ T cells from PBMCs. All receptors come from a man in his late teens or twenties in good health. Some clones in this sample may be carry-over from other donors' samples.

The CDR3 loop reads CASSFSTSSNTYSYEQYF. DNA of the CDR3: TGTGCCAGTAGTTTCTCGACTAGCTCGAACACATACTCCTACGAGCAGTACTTC. This rearrangement joins TRBV19 to TRBJ2-7, with TRBD2 identical over 7 bases. Germline V gives CDR1 LNHDA, CDR2 SQIVND (reference sequence). With V trimmed by 5 bases and J by 0 bases, 16 bases remained unmatched. The CDR3 loop spans 18 amino acids. The full variable domain, its missing parts supplied by reference TRBV19 and TRBJ2-7, is DGGITQSPKYLFRKEGQNVTLSCEQNLNHDAMYWYRQDPGQGLRLIYYSQIVNDFQKGDIAEGYSVSREKKESFPLTVTSAQKNPTAFYLCASSFSTSSNTYSYEQYFGPGTRLTVT.

The chain couples TRBV5-6 to TRBJ2-3; D gene unclear. Between the trimmed V and J ends, which lost 0 bases and 4 bases, there was a span of 9 bases. The germline gives CDR1 SGHDT, CDR2 YYEEEE. This CDR3 has 14 amino acids. Written as DNA, the CDR3 is TGTGCCAGCAGCTTGGCAGGTCTAGCAGATACGCAGTATTTT. This gives the protein CASSLAGLADTQYF.

The chain recombines TRBV9 with TRBJ2-3; D unresolved. The V gene's germline CDR1 is SGDLS and CDR2 YYNGEE. With 6 bases removed from V and 4 bases from J, the gap between germline ends came to 18 bases. CDR3 length: 15 residues. The DNA of the CDR3 is TGTGCCAGCACCCCAGGCCGGGCCCCCCCAGATACGCAGTATTTT. This translates into CASTPGRAPPDTQYF.

This clone has a single count. This CDR3 reads CASSETRGNTGELFF. The CDR3 DNA is TGCGCCAGCAGTGAGACCCGGGGGAACACCGGGGAGCTGTTTTTT. The V and J genes are TRBV10-1 and TRBJ2-2, with D maybe TRBD2 (5 bases). CDR3 length: 15 amino acids. V lost 2 bases and J lost 1, with 8 bases in between. Germline V gives CDR1 WNHNN, CDR2 SYGVQD (reference sequence).

The chain links TRBV7-9 to TRBJ2-7; D unresolved. V lost 6 bases and J 3 bases, leaving 9 bases between the germline ends. Per germline, CDR1 SEHNR and CDR2 FQNEAQ (reference sequence). CDR3 length equals 12 residues. CDR3 nucleotide sequence: TGTGCCAGCAGAATGAGTCGCTACGAGCAGTACTTC. It codes for CASRMSRYEQYF.

The rearrangement links TRBV15 to TRBJ2-7; possibly TRBD1 for D (6 bases). The CDR3 sequence is 14 residues long. CDR1 and CDR2 (germline): LNHNV, YYDKDF (reference sequence). V was trimmed by 1 base and J by 4 bases, leaving 11 bases between them. CDR3 sequence reads: CATSRGQGWYEQYF. CDR3 coding DNA: TGTGCCACCAGCAGAGGTCAGGGGTGGTACGAGCAGTACTTC.

The chain carries TRBV4-1 and TRBJ2-5, with 7 bases fitting TRBD2. This CDR3 is 14 amino acids long. The germline gives CDR1 MGHRA, CDR2 YSYEKL. V was pared by 5 bases and J by 6 bases, with 9 bases of the junction left unmatched. DNA of the CDR3: TGCGCCAGCAGCAGCCGGGACTATCCACAGACCCAGTACTTC. It yields the protein CASSSRDYPQTQYF.

The chain recombines TRBV29-1 with TRBJ2-1; D gene ambiguous. V was trimmed by 3 bases and J by 10 bases, leaving 16 bases between them. CDR1 SQVTM and CDR2 ANQGSEA come from the germline V gene. This CDR3 is 13 amino acids long. The CDR3 nucleotides are TGCAGCGTTGACAGGCGAGAGCTTGAAGAGCAGTTCTTC. Its protein is CSVDRRELEEQFF.

The chain is built from TRBV28 and TRBJ2-7; D unclear. The CDR3 runs 14 residues. CDR1 and CDR2 from the germline V gene are MDHEN and SYDVKM. Deletions cut 5 bases from V and 1 base from J, with 12 bases between. CDR3 sequence (DNA): TGTGCCAGCAGTACTCTGACAAATTCCTACGAGCAGTACTTC. Amino acids: CASSTLTNSYEQYF.

The V call is TRBV6-6, the J call TRBJ1-1; 7 nucleotides align to TRBD1. The V gene end was trimmed by 6 bases and the J gene end by 3 bases; junction bases not matched to a gene: 13. Germline CDR1 and CDR2: MNHNY and SVGAGI (reference sequence). This CDR3 has 16 residues. CDR3 DNA sequence: TGTGCCAGCAGACTTGGGACAGAGATATCCTACACTGAAGCTTTCTTT. Amino acid sequence: CASRLGTEISYTEAFF.

J is TRBJ2-7 and V is TRBV7-8; 9 bases fit TRBD2. With V trimmed by 5 bases and J by 2 bases, 7 bases remained unmatched. The CDR3 totals 15 residues. Germline V gene data show CDR1 as SGHVS and CDR2 as FQNEAQ. The CDR3 DNA sequence: TGTGCCAGCAGCGCGTCTAGCGGGGAGGCCTACGAGCAGTACTTC. Encoded protein: CASSASSGEAYEQYF.

The chain recombines TRBV5-1 with TRBJ2-1, with D hard to call. Germline V gene sequence: CDR1 SGHRS, CDR2 YFSETQ. The V end was cut by 1 base, the J end by 0 bases, with 14 bases between. This CDR3 is built from 17 residues. The CDR3 protein is CASSLPGVASSYNEQFF. CDR3 DNA sequence: TGCGCCAGCAGCTTGCCTGGGGTCGCCAGCTCCTACAATGAGCAGTTCTTC.

The V call is TRBV27, the J call TRBJ2-1; D unclear. The V end was cut by 2 bases, the J end by 1 base, with 9 bases between. The germline gives CDR1 MNHEY, CDR2 SMNVEV (reference sequence). The CDR3 runs to 15 residues. CDR3 nucleotides: TGTGCCAGCAGTTTAGGGGAAACATCCTACAATGAGCAGTTCTTC. Translated, it gives CASSLGETSYNEQFF.

This chain joins TRBV27 and TRBJ2-5; D may be TRBD1 (6 bases). Germline V lookup: CDR1 MNHEY, CDR2 SMNVEV (reference sequence). The CDR3 consists of 13 residues. The ends were cut back, 5 bases at V and 4 bases at J, with 11 bases in the middle. CDR3 sequence reads: CASSTGFGETQYF. CDR3 DNA sequence: TGTGCCAGCAGTACAGGGTTTGGAGAGACCCAGTACTTC.

Only one count was recorded for this clone. The chain employs TRBV5-1 and TRBJ1-2; D is possibly TRBD1 (5 bases). The V end was cut by 2 bases, the J end by 6 bases, with 11 bases between. There are 13 residues in the CDR3. Per germline, CDR1 SGHRS and CDR2 YFSETQ. CDR3 loop: CASSFGGVDGYTF. CDR3 coding DNA: TGCGCCAGCAGCTTTGGAGGGGTCGATGGCTACACCTTC.

V is TRBV5-1 and J is TRBJ2-7, with TRBD2 matching over 10 bases. The trim removed 4 bases at V and 5 bases at J, leaving 12 bases unmatched. The CDR3 runs to 16 residues. Germline V CDR1 and CDR2: SGHRS, YFSETQ. The CDR3 spells CASSSSSGRALDEQYF. The CDR3 DNA sequence: TGCGCCAGCAGCAGCTCTAGCGGGAGAGCCCTCGACGAGCAGTACTTC.

The CDR3 nucleotides are TGTGCCAGCAGCCATTCAGGGAACGGCCACGAGCAGTACTTC. It yields the protein CASSHSGNGHEQYF. The chain recombines TRBV28 with TRBJ2-7, with D tentatively TRBD1 (5 bases). This CDR3 contains 14 residues. Germline CDR1 is MDHEN and CDR2 is SYDVKM. V was trimmed by 6 bases and J by 5 bases, leaving 17 bases between them.

This clone was picked up one time. The V gene is TRBV2, the J gene TRBJ2-7; 7 bases are shared with TRBD1. V was clipped by 5 bases and J by 3 bases; unmatched bases: 7. This CDR3 is built from 14 residues. Germline CDR1 SNHLY, CDR2 FYNNEI. The CDR3 DNA sequence: TGTGCCAGCAGTCTTGGGACAGTCTACTACGAGCAGTACTTC. Translating it yields CASSLGTVYYEQYF.

This sequence joins TRBV5-6 and TRBJ2-6; no firm D call. Trimming cost V 0 bases and J 0 bases, with 7 bases left between them. The CDR3 runs 16 residues. Germline V gene data show CDR1 as SGHDT and CDR2 as YYEEEE. CDR3 sequence (DNA): TGTGCCAGCAGCTTGGATCGGGTCTCTGGGGCCAACGTCCTGACTTTC. Translating it yields CASSLDRVSGANVLTF.

This sequence joins TRBV16 and TRBJ2-7; 7 bases agree with TRBD1. Germline CDR1 KGHSY, CDR2 FQNENV. The CDR3 consists of 13 residues. Trimming at V came to 0 bases and at J to 7 bases, leaving 3 bases not matched to a gene. The CDR3 nucleotides are TGTGCCAGCAGCCAATCGACAGGGCATGAGCAGTACTTC. Its translation is CASSQSTGHEQYF.

The chain uses TRBV19 and TRBJ1-1; D is ambiguous. Germline loops: CDR1 LNHDA, CDR2 SQIVND (reference sequence). The germline V and J ends were trimmed by 3 bases and 1 base, with 12 bases remaining between them. This CDR3 spans 15 amino acids. The CDR3 bases are TGTGCCAGTAGTATGTTTGGGGAAGCGAACACTGAAGCTTTCTTT. As protein: CASSMFGEANTEAFF.

J is TRBJ2-7 and V is TRBV4-3; D is uncertain. V lost 3 bases and J lost 0, with 15 bases in between. The CDR3 length is 16 residues. Germline CDR1 reads LGHNA; CDR2 reads YSLEER. The CDR3 bases are TGCGCCAGCAGCCAGGGTTGGGTCCCGAGCTCCTACGAGCAGTACTTC. As protein: CASSQGWVPSSYEQYF.

This chain connects TRBV7-9 to TRBJ2-1; 10 nucleotides align to TRBD2. Germline CDR1 SEHNR, CDR2 FQNEAQ (reference sequence). CDR3 length equals 18 residues. Trimming at V came to 2 bases and at J to 8 bases, leaving 15 bases not matched to a gene. In DNA form, the CDR3 reads TGTGCCAGCAGCTTATTTCGCCTCGGGACTAGCGACTTGGATGAGCAGTTCTTC. Translated, it gives CASSLFRLGTSDLDEQFF.

A remark on this clone: The same CDR3 also results from other DNA sequences found in this sample. The V gene is TRBV27, the J gene TRBJ2-7, with unresolved D. The CDR3 is 13 amino acids. CDR1 and CDR2 from the germline V gene are MNHEY and SMNVEV (reference sequence). The ends were cut back, 3 bases at V and 2 bases at J, with 8 bases in the middle. In nucleotides, the CDR3 is TGTGCCAGCAGTTTCAGCAAGACCTACGAGCAGTACTTC. Residues: CASSFSKTYEQYF.

This clone was found once. This sequence joins TRBV15 and TRBJ2-3; 7 bases are a match to TRBD1. The CDR3 runs to 14 residues. Germline CDR1 reads LNHNV; CDR2 reads YYDKDF (reference sequence). Losses at the gene ends were 6 bases for V and 2 bases for J; bases not matched to a gene: 5. CDR3 DNA sequence: TGTGCCACCAGAGACAGGGTGATCACAGATACGCAGTATTTT. It encodes CATRDRVITDTQYF.

This chain joins TRBV28 and TRBJ2-2, with D perhaps matching TRBD2 (6 bases). With 6 bases removed from V and 2 bases from J, the gap between germline ends came to 10 bases. CDR3 size: 14 residues. In germline, CDR1 is MDHEN, CDR2 SYDVKM. CDR3 amino acids: CASSHGGNTGELFF. The CDR3 DNA reads as TGTGCCAGCAGCCACGGGGGAAACACCGGGGAGCTGTTTTTT.

CDR3 sequence (DNA): TGTGCCAGTAGTATTGGGCCCCGAGGGGTCTACGAGCAGTACTTC. Its translation is CASSIGPRGVYEQYF. The chain combines TRBV19 with TRBJ2-7; D tentatively fits TRBD1 or TRBD2 (5 bases each). Germline CDR1 reads LNHDA; CDR2 reads SQIVND (reference sequence). The ends were cut back, 3 bases at V and 3 bases at J, with 15 bases in the middle. This CDR3 comprises 15 residues.

The gene calls are TRBV19 and TRBJ2-5; TRBD1 aligns across 8 bases. Germline V gene data show CDR1 as LNHDA and CDR2 as SQIVND (reference sequence). There are 13 residues in the CDR3. After removal of 8 bases from V and 4 bases from J, the junction contained 6 bases not matched to a gene. The CDR3 DNA reads TGTGCCAGTGGGGGCAGGGGGCGAGAGACCCAGTACTTC. This translates into CASGGRGRETQYF.

The DNA of the CDR3 is TGTGCCAGCTCGGACAGGGCGAACACCGGGGAGCTGTTTTTT. It codes for CASSDRANTGELFF. V usage is TRBV25-1 and J usage is TRBJ2-2; 8 bases agree with TRBD1. The trim removed 8 bases at V and 0 bases at J, leaving 2 bases unmatched. The CDR3 sequence is 14 residues long. CDR1 is MGHDK, CDR2 SYGVNS, per germline.

The CDR3 loop reads CASSYSTGFYNEQFF. The CDR3 nucleotides are TGTGCCAGCAGTTACTCGACAGGGTTTTACAATGAGCAGTTCTTC. The chain couples TRBV6-5 to TRBJ2-1, with TRBD1 matching 7 bases. The CDR3 consists of 15 residues. The germline gives CDR1 MNHEY, CDR2 SVGAGI. V was clipped by 0 bases and J by 4 bases; unmatched bases: 3.

The chain combines TRBV28 with TRBJ2-7; D is possibly TRBD1 (6 bases). This CDR3 spans 14 amino acids. Between the trimmed V and J ends, which lost 3 bases and 5 bases, there was a span of 14 bases. CDR1 and CDR2 (germline): MDHEN, SYDVKM. The CDR3 DNA follows: TGTGCCAGCAGTTTTCGTCAGGGGCCCGACGAGCAGTACTTC. Its translation: CASSFRQGPDEQYF.

In this sample, this clone turned up once. The chain uses TRBV7-2 and TRBJ1-5; unclear D gene. V lost 3 bases and J lost 0, with 6 bases in between. Germline assignment: CDR1 SGHTA and CDR2 FQGNSA. The CDR3 length is 14 residues. The CDR3 coding sequence is TGTGCCAGCAGCTTCGGAAATAGCAATCAGCCCCAGCATTTT. Amino acids: CASSFGNSNQPQHF. Together with reference TRBV7-2 and TRBJ1-5, the CDR3 gives the full variable domain: GAGVSQSPSNKVTEKGKDVELRCDPISGHTALYWYRQSLGQGLEFLIYFQGNSAPDKSGLPSDRFSAERTGGSVSTLTIQRTQQEDSAVYLCASSFGNSNQPQHFGDGTRLSIL.